Listed here are 26 T cell receptor beta chains from one sample, sequenced in a study of beta chain features in type 1 diabetes. Since all of the isolated RNA was reverse transcribed, expressed TCRB transcripts were what got sequenced. The repertoire was sequenced with immunoSEQ multiplex PCR; TCRdb's copy has only in-frame clones and lacks some. The data show some 900,000 clones, under 20% seen once. The specimen sequenced was naive CD4+ T cells from blood. The receptor source for this set is a woman aged 18-35 years in good health.

This clone was seen only a few times. V and J are TRBV6-6 and TRBJ2-1; maybe TRBD2 (5 bases). V lost 9 bases and J 3 bases, leaving 18 bases between the germline ends. The CDR3 consists of 15 residues. CDR1 is MNHNY and CDR2 is SVGAGI in the germline V gene (reference sequence). The CDR3 sequence: CASRVPDGLYNEQFF. The CDR3 coding sequence is TGTGCCAGTCGGGTACCGGACGGACTCTACAATGAGCAGTTCTTC.

This clone was counted between two and nine times. Other DNA variants within this sample encode the same CDR3. The chain links TRBV7-2 to TRBJ1-1; D uncertain. Germline loops: CDR1 SGHTA, CDR2 FQGNSA. V shed 1 base and J shed 4 bases, with 7 bases lying between them. This CDR3 is 13 amino acids long. CDR3 sequence reads: CASSLGLGTEAFF. CDR3 in DNA: TGTGCCAGCAGCTTAGGGCTGGGCACTGAAGCTTTCTTT.

This clone was detected only a few times. The gene calls are TRBV5-4 and TRBJ2-5; the D gene is possibly TRBD2 (5 bases). CDR1 is SGHNT and CDR2 is YYREEE in the germline V gene (reference sequence). The germline V and J ends were trimmed by 5 bases and 4 bases, with 9 bases remaining between them. The CDR3 is made up of 12 amino acids. The CDR3 DNA reads as TGTGCCAGCAGTCGGGGAATAGAGACCCAGTACTTC. Translated: CASSRGIETQYF. The variable domain in full, with the rest retrieved from reference TRBV5-4 and TRBJ2-5, is ETGVTQSPTHLIKTRGQQVTLRCSSQSGHNTVSWYQQALGQGPQFIFQYYREEENGRGNFPPRFSGLQFPNYSSELNVNALELDDSALYLCASSRGIETQYFGPGTRLLVL.

This clone showed up just a few times. In DNA, the CDR3 is TGTGCCAGCAGCTGGCTCGGGGTCTACGAGCAGTACTTC. Protein sequence: CASSWLGVYEQYF. The chain has TRBV5-6 and TRBJ2-7; D is perhaps TRBD2 (5 bases). V lost 3 bases to trimming and J lost 3 bases, with 10 bases between them. Germline CDR1 and CDR2: SGHDT and YYEEEE. This CDR3 spans 13 amino acids.

This clone has more than one count but fewer than ten. The V gene is TRBV7-2, the J gene TRBJ2-1, with 10 bases fitting TRBD2. This CDR3 is 15 amino acids long. V shed 7 bases and J 4 bases; nucleotides not matched to a gene: 7. Germline-derived CDR1 and CDR2 are SGHTA and FQGNSA. The CDR3 is CASTLGLAPYNEQFF. The CDR3 DNA reads TGTGCCAGCACCTTGGGACTAGCGCCTTACAATGAGCAGTTCTTC. The full variable domain, its missing parts supplied by reference TRBV7-2 and TRBJ2-1, is GAGVSQSPSNKVTEKGKDVELRCDPISGHTALYWYRQSLGQGLEFLIYFQGNSAPDKSGLPSDRFSAERTGGSVSTLTIQRTQQEDSAVYLCASTLGLAPYNEQFFGPGTRLTVL.

This clone turned up a few times. The chain joins TRBV7-2 to TRBJ2-7, with D possibly TRBD2 on 5 matching bases. CDR1 and CDR2 (germline): SGHTA, FQGNSA. The CDR3 has 12 amino acids. Trimming took off 5 bases at V and 6 bases at J, with 11 bases between the two ends. CDR3 bases: TGTGCCAGCAGCGTGGACTGGGGCGAGCAGTACTTC. Encoded protein: CASSVDWGEQYF.

V gene TRBV7-2 combines with J gene TRBJ2-5; weak D call: TRBD2 (5 bases). This CDR3 region has 16 residues. The V gene lost 3 bases and the J gene lost 5 bases, with 19 bases spanning the gap. CDR1 is SGHTA and CDR2 is FQGNSA in the germline V gene. The CDR3 DNA sequence: TGTGCCAGCAGCTTGCCTAGAGGGCTCGGCACCGAGACCCAGTACTTC. Translating it yields CASSLPRGLGTETQYF. Full variable domain (rest looked up from reference TRBV7-2 and TRBJ2-5): GAGVSQSPSNKVTEKGKDVELRCDPISGHTALYWYRQSLGQGLEFLIYFQGNSAPDKSGLPSDRFSAERTGGSVSTLTIQRTQQEDSAVYLCASSLPRGLGTETQYFGPGTRLLVL.

This clone was counted only a few times. The V gene is TRBV7-9, the J gene TRBJ2-7; D not certain. V was cut by 5 bases and J by 4 bases, with 6 bases left in between. This CDR3 comprises 11 residues. Germline CDR1 SEHNR, CDR2 FQNEAQ (reference sequence). CDR3 bases: TGTGCCAGCAGCCGGGCATACGAGCAGTACTTC. Protein product: CASSRAYEQYF.

This clone came up a few times. This specimen includes other DNA sequences encoding the same CDR3. The chain recombines TRBV25-1 with TRBJ2-5, with no clear D. CDR3 length equals 11 residues. V shed 3 bases and J shed 4 bases, with 3 bases lying between them. Germline-derived CDR1 and CDR2 are MGHDK and SYGVNS. The CDR3 protein is CASSDRETQYF. The CDR3 DNA sequence: TGTGCCAGCAGTGACAGAGAGACCCAGTACTTC.

The chain uses TRBV7-2 and TRBJ1-5, with D maybe TRBD1 (6 bases). The CDR3 has 15 residues. Between the trimmed V and J ends, which lost 5 bases and 7 bases, there was a span of 18 bases. Germline lookup yields CDR1 SGHTA and CDR2 FQGNSA. CDR3 loop: CASSERGGLSQPQHF. In DNA, the CDR3 is TGTGCCAGCAGCGAGAGGGGGGGCCTAAGCCAGCCCCAGCATTTT.

With respect to this clone: At the DNA level, this CDR3 is encoded by other sequences in the same sample as well. The rearrangement links TRBV19 to TRBJ2-7, with D possibly TRBD1 on 6 matching bases. The CDR3 runs 14 residues. Looked up from germline, CDR1 is LNHDA and CDR2 is SQIVND (reference sequence). V was shortened by 3 bases and J by 0 bases, with 9 bases between the two germline ends. CDR3 loop: CASSITGSSYEQYF. The CDR3 DNA sequence: TGTGCCAGTAGTATCACAGGGAGCTCCTACGAGCAGTACTTC.

This clone was counted only a few times. This chain uses TRBV7-9 with TRBJ2-7; 7 positions agree with TRBD2. Unmatched junction bases numbered 4, after V lost 1 base and J lost 10 bases. The CDR3 consists of 12 residues. Germline CDR1 is SEHNR and CDR2 is FQNEAQ (reference sequence). In nucleotides, the CDR3 is TGTGCCAGCAGCTTAGTCCGGGGGGAACAGTACTTC. It encodes CASSLVRGEQYF.

In its sample, this clone was seen a few times. The chain joins TRBV5-1 to TRBJ2-1, with 7 bases identical to TRBD2. CDR1 and CDR2 (germline): SGHRS, YFSETQ. J was trimmed by 0 bases and V by 1 base; bases with no gene match: 16. The length of the CDR3 is 20 residues. The CDR3 is CASSLIRGRGPRSSYNEQFF. The CDR3 DNA is TGCGCCAGCAGCTTGATTCGAGGGAGGGGCCCCCGGAGCTCCTACAATGAGCAGTTCTTC. Using reference TRBV5-1 and TRBJ2-1 for the parts outside the CDR3, the full variable domain is KAGVTQTPRYLIKTRGQQVTLSCSPISGHRSVSWYQQTPGQGLQFLFEYFSETQRNKGNFPGRFSGRQFSNSRSEMNVSTLELGDSALYLCASSLIRGRGPRSSYNEQFFGPGTRLTVL.

The J gene is TRBJ2-5, the V gene TRBV4-2; maybe TRBD2 (6 bases). The CDR3 covers 15 residues. V dropped 1 base and J dropped 2 bases, with 11 bases sitting between them. Germline loops: CDR1 LGHNA, CDR2 YNFKEQ. CDR3 nucleotide sequence: TGTGCCAGCAGCCAAGCTCCGGGGGTACAAGAGACCCAGTACTTC. The encoded protein is CASSQAPGVQETQYF.

This clone was detected a few times. V and J are TRBV2 and TRBJ2-5; 13 bases are shared with TRBD2. Germline V gene data show CDR1 as SNHLY and CDR2 as FYNNEI. This CDR3 spans 17 amino acids. With V trimmed by 4 bases and J by 5 bases, 10 bases remained unmatched. CDR3 sequence reads: CASSGGTSGNSGETQYF. CDR3 sequence (DNA): TGTGCCAGCAGTGGGGGGACTAGCGGGAATTCCGGGGAGACCCAGTACTTC.

This clone was recorded a few times. The chain carries TRBV25-1 and TRBJ2-5; 8 bases map to TRBD1. The V and J ends lost 10 bases and 5 bases, in that order; junction bases with no gene match: 12. The V gene's germline CDR1 is MGHDK and CDR2 SYGVNS. The CDR3 is made up of 14 amino acids. CDR3 coding DNA: TGTGCCACCTCTAAGACAGGGGTTTTGGAGACCCAGTACTTC. Translating gives CATSKTGVLETQYF.

This clone was seen only a few times. The chain has TRBV21-1 and TRBJ2-3; TRBD1, as called in the table, went unchecked against the DNA. TRBV21-1 is described as a pseudogene. The CDR3 has 14 residues. CDR3: CASAGGIFTDTQYF. CDR3 in DNA: TGTGCCAGCGCAGGGGGCATTTTCACAGATACGCAGTATTTT.

The chain combines TRBV28 with TRBJ1-2; 7 bases fit TRBD1. The germline V gene encodes CDR1 MDHEN and CDR2 SYDVKM. This CDR3 is 13 amino acids long. The V segment lost 6 bases and the J segment 5 bases; nucleotides outside the gene matches: 6. The CDR3 reads CASRRQGGYGYTF. CDR3 bases: TGTGCCAGCAGACGACAGGGTGGGTATGGCTACACCTTC.

V is TRBV6-5 and J is TRBJ2-5, with 7 bases identical to TRBD2. This CDR3 region has 14 residues. CDR1 and CDR2 (germline): MNHEY, SVGAGI. V shed 6 bases, J shed 2 bases, and the junction held 6 bases outside the gene matches. CDR3 coding DNA: TGTGCCAGCAGGAGGGAGCGGGGACAAGAGACCCAGTACTTC. Translating gives CASRRERGQETQYF.

J is TRBJ2-5 and V is TRBV18; 7 bases map to TRBD1. CDR1 KGHSH and CDR2 LQKENI come from the germline V gene. The trim removed 2 bases at V and 2 bases at J, leaving 5 bases unmatched. The CDR3 covers 15 residues. The CDR3 loop is CASSPGTGQQETQYF. The CDR3 nucleotides are TGTGCCAGCTCACCAGGAACGGGACAGCAAGAGACCCAGTACTTC.

The CDR3 DNA is TGTGCCAGCAGTTACGGAGACAGAGAGACCCAGTACTTC. Amino acids: CASSYGDRETQYF. V usage is TRBV6-5 and J usage is TRBJ2-5; a weak D match, TRBD1 (5 bases). The CDR3 spans 13 residues. CDR1 and CDR2 from the germline V gene are MNHEY and SVGAGI. Trimming shortened V by 2 bases and J by 4 bases, and 8 bases separated the two germline ends.

The chain is built from TRBV9 and TRBJ2-2; D is perhaps TRBD2 (5 bases). CDR3 length: 16 residues. Germline CDR1 is SGDLS and CDR2 is YYNGEE. V lost 0 bases and J lost 2, with 11 bases in between. This CDR3 is CASSVASGYNTGELFF. The DNA of the CDR3 is TGTGCCAGCAGCGTAGCCAGCGGATACAACACCGGGGAGCTGTTTTTT.

The J gene is TRBJ2-3, the V gene TRBV4-3; D is ambiguous. Trimming left V 0 bases short and J 2 bases short, with 6 bases between. The CDR3 contains 14 residues. The germline gives CDR1 LGHNA, CDR2 YSLEER. Here the CDR3 reads CASSQDPTTDTQYF. The DNA of the CDR3 is TGCGCCAGCAGCCAAGATCCTACCACAGATACGCAGTATTTT.

This clone was found once. V and J are TRBV28 and TRBJ2-7; maybe TRBD1 (5 bases). Trimming took 3 bases from V and 3 from J, leaving 24 bases between them. Germline values: CDR1 MDHEN, CDR2 SYDVKM. There are 18 residues in the CDR3. The CDR3 loop is CASSFLPLGVPLSYEQYF. CDR3 DNA sequence: TGTGCCAGCAGTTTCCTACCTTTAGGGGTGCCCCTAAGCTACGAGCAGTACTTC. The whole variable domain, remainder taken from reference TRBV28 and TRBJ2-7, is DVKVTQSSRYLVKRTGEKVFLECVQDMDHENMFWYRQDPGLGLRLIYFSYDVKMKEKGDIPEGYSVSREKKERFSLILESASTNQTSMYLCASSFLPLGVPLSYEQYFGPGTRLTVT.

The V call is TRBV18, the J call TRBJ1-5; no definite D call. The CDR3 loop spans 15 amino acids. V lost 1 base and J lost 1, with 8 bases in between. Looked up from germline, CDR1 is KGHSH and CDR2 is LQKENI. CDR3 DNA sequence: TGTGCCAGCTCACCACAGGGTTACAGCAATCAGCCCCAGCATTTT. Translating gives CASSPQGYSNQPQHF.

The chain couples TRBV15 to TRBJ2-2; 8 nucleotides match TRBD2. V shed 9 bases, J shed 9 bases, and the junction held 12 bases outside the gene matches. CDR1 is LNHNV and CDR2 is YYDKDF in the germline V gene (reference sequence). The CDR3 consists of 14 residues. The CDR3 reads CATHQDSGRRELFF. The CDR3 DNA reads TGTGCCACTCACCAAGACAGCGGGAGAAGGGAGCTGTTTTTT.